This T cell receptor (beta chain) is from a study of regulatory T cells in long-lasting Graves disease. This clonotype was counted only a few times. This sequence may be a read error, since a much larger clone differs from it by one base. Since the CDR3 does not end with the conserved phenylalanine or tryptophan, this likely comes from a read error. Specified time point: newly diagnosed GD, antithyroid drugs for less than 3 months. The TCR library was prepared using RNA isolated from PBMCs. Libraries of TCR beta came from iRepertoire HTBI primers plus Arm-PCR of CDR3 regions. TCRdb used MiXCR to reprocess the multiplex PCR reads, holding one entry per CDR3 protein. The sample has around 460,000 distinct CDR3 sequences, around 15% seen once. Looked up from germline, CDR1 is MNHEY and CDR2 is SMNVEV (reference sequence). This CDR3 is 14 amino acids long. V was shortened by 10 bases and J by 0 bases, with 13 bases between the two germline ends.

This same sample was also taken into another study, of T cells in Graves' hyperthyroidism and ophthalmopathy.

The sequences come from peripheral blood mononuclear cells (PBMCs), collected at new diagnosis, from a patient treated with antithyroid drugs. The sequence came from a woman aged 50 to 65 with Graves disease. The V gene is TRBV27, the J gene TRBJ2-1, with a possible D match to TRBD2 (6 bases). CDR3 in amino acids: CATHSGSSYNEQFL. DNA for the CDR3: TGTGCCACCCATAGCGGTAGCTCCTACAATGAGCAGTTCCTC.